The rows below give T cell receptor beta chains drawn from one sample of a study of blood T cell repertoires in COVID-19. Clones were read by immunoSEQ multiplex PCR, and TCRdb kept only the in-frame ones, dropping some. Altogether just over 150,000 clones are present, roughly 88% being singletons, with the ten largest covering almost 10%. Sequencing was performed on peripheral blood. These receptors were obtained from a woman aged 45-60 years with acute or convalescent COVID-19. Both conserved end residues are part of each CDR3. The D gene is left open where the match is weak. For some rows the clone size is stated as once, few or many, or as a class when expanded; others skip it.

J: TRBJ1-4; V: TRBV7-2; length: 15; size: few; D: NA; CDR3: CASSLEDRTNEKLFF; DNA: TGTGCCAGCAGCTTAGAGGACAGAACTAATGAAAAACTGTTTTTT
J: TRBJ2-7; V: TRBV4-3; length: 15; size: NA; D: TRBD1; CDR3: CASSQEHRGSYEQYF; DNA: TGCGCCAGCAGCCAAGAACACAGGGGATCCTACGAGCAGTACTTC
J: TRBJ2-7; V: TRBV3-1/TRBV3-2; length: 14; size: once; D: NA; CDR3: CASSRRGSAYEQYF; DNA: TGTGCCAGCAGCCGCCGAGGATCAGCCTACGAGCAGTACTTC
J: TRBJ1-1; V: TRBV2; length: 14; size: NA; D: TRBD1; CDR3: CASSIGTGPTEAFF; DNA: TGTGCCAGCAGTATAGGGACAGGGCCCACTGAAGCTTTCTTT
J: TRBJ1-3; V: TRBV11-2; length: 16; size: NA; D: TRBD1; CDR3: CASSSLDRNSGNTIYF; DNA: TGTGCCAGCAGCTCCCTGGACAGGAACTCTGGAAACACCATATATTTT
J: TRBJ1-4; V: TRBV5-5; length: 13; size: once; D: NA; CDR3: CASSGDSNEKLFF; DNA: TGTGCCAGCAGCGGTGACAGTAATGAAAAACTGTTTTTT
J: TRBJ2-2; V: TRBV3-1/TRBV3-2; length: 16; size: NA; D: NA; CDR3: CASSLRGPRFTGELFF; DNA: TGTGCCAGCAGCCTGCGGGGACCCCGGTTCACCGGGGAGCTGTTTTTT
J: TRBJ2-5; V: TRBV5-6; length: 15; size: NA; D: TRBD1; CDR3: CASSLDRGSGETQYF; DNA: TGTGCCAGCAGCCTGGACAGGGGGTCTGGGGAGACCCAGTACTTC
J: TRBJ2-7; V: TRBV11-2; length: 14; size: NA; D: TRBD1; CDR3: CASSFARQGYEQYF; DNA: TGTGCCAGCAGCTTCGCCAGACAGGGCTACGAGCAGTACTTC
J: TRBJ2-7; V: TRBV7-9; length: 14; size: NA; D: NA; CDR3: CASSRRQQGTEQYF; DNA: TGTGCCAGCAGCCGACGACAGCAGGGAACAGAGCAGTACTTC
J: TRBJ2-7; V: TRBV12-2; length: 16; size: NA; D: NA; CDR3: CASRPGNGQGVHEQYF; DNA: TGTGCAAGTCGCCCAGGCAACGGACAGGGAGTCCACGAGCAGTACTTC
J: TRBJ2-7; V: TRBV5-3; length: 11; size: NA; D: NA; CDR3: CARSLAYEQYF; DNA: TGTGCCAGAAGCCTAGCCTACGAGCAGTACTTC
J: TRBJ2-5; V: TRBV27; length: 15; size: NA; D: TRBD2; CDR3: CASSFVGGPVRAQYF; DNA: TGTGCCAGCAGTTTTGTGGGAGGGCCAGTTAGGGCCCAGTACTTC
J: TRBJ1-2; V: TRBV19; length: 13; size: NA; D: TRBD1; CDR3: CASREGADLGYTF; DNA: TGTGCCAGTAGGGAGGGGGCCGACCTTGGCTACACCTTC
J: TRBJ2-7; V: TRBV7-3; length: 19; size: NA; D: NA; CDR3: CASSLIGSGVRGSSYEQYF; DNA: TGTGCCAGCAGCTTAATAGGATCGGGGGTACGGGGCAGCTCCTACGAGCAGTACTTC
J: TRBJ2-1; V: TRBV5-1; length: 15; size: NA; D: NA; CDR3: CASSSRVGGYNEQFF; DNA: TGCGCCAGCAGCTCCCGGGTGGGGGGATACAATGAGCAGTTCTTC
J: TRBJ1-6; V: TRBV6-2/TRBV6-3; length: 18; size: NA; D: NA; CDR3: CASSYSMSRRRDNSPLHF; DNA: TGTGCCAGCAGTTACTCGATGAGTCGACGGCGGGATAATTCACCCCTCCACTTT
J: TRBJ1-1; V: TRBV12-5; length: 17; size: once; D: NA; CDR3: CASGLDPIPRGDTEAFF; DNA: TGTGCTAGTGGTTTGGACCCCATACCCAGGGGCGATACTGAAGCTTTCTTT
J: TRBJ2-2; V: TRBV20-1; length: 16; size: NA; D: TRBD1; CDR3: CSASPGQGSNTGELFF; DNA: TGCAGTGCGAGTCCGGGACAGGGTTCGAACACCGGGGAGCTGTTTTTT
J: TRBJ2-3; V: TRBV7-9; length: 17; size: NA; D: TRBD1; CDR3: CASSLRALTGGGDTQYF; DNA: TGTGCCAGCAGCTTAAGGGCGTTGACAGGGGGCGGTGATACGCAGTATTTT
J: TRBJ2-1; V: TRBV5-8; length: 13; size: once; D: NA; CDR3: CASSLPGWNEQFF; DNA: TGTGCCAGCAGCTTACCAGGCTGGAATGAGCAGTTCTTC
J: TRBJ2-1; V: TRBV28; length: 12; size: once; D: NA; CDR3: CASSSLYNEQFF; DNA: TGTGCCAGCAGTTCCCTCTACAATGAGCAGTTCTTC
J: TRBJ2-1; V: TRBV9; length: 16; size: NA; D: TRBD2; CDR3: CASSVDLAGGYNEQFF; DNA: TGTGCCAGCAGCGTAGACCTAGCGGGGGGGTACAATGAGCAGTTCTTC
J: TRBJ2-2; V: TRBV4-3; length: 15; size: NA; D: NA; CDR3: CASSPPPQGTGELFF; DNA: TGCGCCAGCAGCCCCCCTCCGCAGGGCACCGGGGAGCTGTTTTTT
J: TRBJ1-6; V: TRBV5-4; length: 13; size: NA; D: NA; CDR3: CASSLGITAPLHF; DNA: TGTGCCAGCAGCTTGGGCATAACAGCACCCCTCCACTTT
J: TRBJ2-3; V: TRBV7-3; length: 22; size: NA; D: TRBD2; CDR3: CASSSLPPGLAGGARGADTQYF; DNA: TGTGCCAGCAGCTCATTACCGCCGGGACTAGCGGGGGGGGCCCGTGGTGCAGATACGCAGTATTTT
J: TRBJ1-4; V: TRBV7-2; length: 15; size: once; D: TRBD1; CDR3: CASRPTGTTNEKLFF; DNA: TGTGCCAGCAGACCGACAGGGACAACTAATGAAAAACTGTTTTTT
J: TRBJ1-1; V: TRBV29-1; length: 13; size: NA; D: NA; CDR3: CSVDEGGGTEAFF; DNA: TGCAGCGTTGACGAAGGTGGAGGCACTGAAGCTTTCTTT
J: TRBJ2-3; V: TRBV12-3/TRBV12-4; length: 13; size: NA; D: NA; CDR3: CASSLLLGNPQYF; DNA: TGTGCCAGCAGTCTACTCCTAGGTAATCCGCAGTATTTT
J: TRBJ1-5; V: TRBV5-1; length: 14; size: few; D: TRBD1; CDR3: CASSPDRDYQPQHF; DNA: TGCGCCAGCAGCCCTGACAGGGACTATCAGCCCCAGCATTTT
J: TRBJ1-5; V: TRBV18; length: 16; size: NA; D: TRBD1; CDR3: CASSFSGTGVGQPQHF; DNA: TGTGCCAGCTCATTTTCCGGGACAGGGGTGGGTCAGCCCCAGCATTTT
J: TRBJ1-2; V: TRBV5-6; length: 13; size: NA; D: NA; CDR3: CASSLVQDYGYTF; DNA: TGTGCCAGCAGCTTGGTACAGGATTATGGCTACACCTTC
J: TRBJ1-5; V: TRBV7-8; length: 13; size: NA; D: NA; CDR3: CASSLYEDQPQHF; DNA: TGTGCCAGCAGCCTCTATGAGGATCAGCCCCAGCATTTT
J: TRBJ2-7; V: TRBV10-3; length: 15; size: NA; D: TRBD1; CDR3: CAISAVGQMKNEQYF; DNA: TGTGCCATCAGTGCCGTGGGACAGATGAAAAACGAGCAGTACTTC
J: TRBJ2-3; V: TRBV19; length: 15; size: NA; D: TRBD2; CDR3: CASIRRAGGGDTQYF; DNA: TGTGCCAGTATCCGAAGAGCGGGAGGGGGAGATACGCAGTATTTT
J: TRBJ1-1; V: TRBV6-5; length: 14; size: NA; D: NA; CDR3: CASSRTDVGTEAFF; DNA: TGTGCCAGCAGCCGGACAGACGTCGGCACTGAAGCTTTCTTT
J: TRBJ1-5; V: TRBV6-2/TRBV6-3; length: 13; size: NA; D: NA; CDR3: CASSLRRNQPQHF; DNA: TGTGCCAGCAGTCTCAGGCGTAATCAGCCCCAGCATTTT
J: TRBJ1-2; V: TRBV4-3; length: 14; size: NA; D: NA; CDR3: CASSQDRVKYGYTF; DNA: TGCGCCAGCAGCCAAGATCGGGTAAAATATGGCTACACCTTC
J: TRBJ1-4; V: TRBV2; length: 14; size: NA; D: TRBD1; CDR3: CASRGQGPWEKLFF; DNA: TGTGCCAGCAGGGGACAGGGGCCCTGGGAAAAACTGTTTTTT
J: TRBJ2-1; V: TRBV6-2/TRBV6-3; length: 13; size: NA; D: NA; CDR3: CASSYRSYNEQFF; DNA: TGTGCCAGCAGTTATCGCTCCTACAATGAGCAGTTCTTC
J: TRBJ2-3; V: TRBV4-3; length: 17; size: NA; D: TRBD2; CDR3: CASSQGSSGRITDTQYF; DNA: TGCGCCAGCAGCCAAGGTTCTAGCGGGAGGATCACAGATACGCAGTATTTT
J: TRBJ1-6; V: TRBV7-9; length: 16; size: few; D: TRBD1; CDR3: CASSPGQGARNSPLHF; DNA: TGTGCCAGCAGCCCGGGACAGGGGGCACGGAATTCACCCCTCCACTTT
J: TRBJ2-3; V: TRBV5-1; length: 14; size: NA; D: NA; CDR3: CVSGRSPSTDTQYF; DNA: TGCGTCTCTGGGAGGTCCCCTAGCACAGATACGCAGTATTTT
J: TRBJ1-4; V: TRBV5-6; length: 14; size: few; D: NA; CDR3: CASSSTGSNEKLFF; DNA: TGTGCCAGCAGCTCAACGGGTTCCAATGAAAAACTGTTTTTT
J: TRBJ2-7; V: TRBV11-1; length: 13; size: NA; D: NA; CDR3: CASSLTDTYEQYF; DNA: TGTGCCAGCAGCCTGACAGATACCTACGAGCAGTACTTC
J: TRBJ2-3; V: TRBV7-2; length: 13; size: NA; D: NA; CDR3: CASSVRRTDTQYF; DNA: TGTGCCAGCAGCGTGAGGCGCACAGATACGCAGTATTTT
J: TRBJ2-6; V: TRBV28; length: 16; size: NA; D: TRBD1; CDR3: CASSNRDSPGANVLTF; DNA: TGTGCCAGCAGCAACCGGGACAGCCCTGGGGCCAACGTCCTGACTTTC
J: TRBJ2-1; V: TRBV7-3; length: 13; size: NA; D: TRBD2; CDR3: CASSSGTSGEQFF; DNA: TGTGCCAGCAGCTCTGGGACTAGTGGGGAGCAGTTCTTC
J: TRBJ2-7; V: TRBV5-4; length: 16; size: NA; D: NA; CDR3: CASSLGVAESSYEQYF; DNA: TGTGCCAGCAGCTTGGGGGTAGCGGAGAGCTCCTACGAGCAGTACTTC
J: TRBJ2-7; V: TRBV19; length: 14; size: NA; D: NA; CDR3: CASSPRGLNGEQYF; DNA: TGTGCCAGTAGTCCACGGGGTTTGAACGGTGAGCAGTACTTC
J: TRBJ2-3; V: TRBV3-1/TRBV3-2; length: 19; size: NA; D: TRBD2; CDR3: CASSQLRLAGGSKADTQYF; DNA: TGTGCCAGCAGCCAACTGAGACTAGCGGGGGGGTCTAAGGCAGATACGCAGTATTTT